These 20 T cell receptor beta chains were sequenced from one sample in a study of T cell repertoires in cytomegalovirus infection. TCRdb independently ran MiXCR on the reads; one entry per CDR3 protein. The table records roughly 340,000 distinct CDR3 sequences, about 29% of them present only once. These receptors lack a known antigen. Sample: cultured PBMCs, taken from culture after CMV antigen stimulation. These receptors originate from a human donor in good health (CMV status not recorded). Some clones in this sample may be carry-over from other donors' samples.

In its sample, this clonotype was seen a few times. The rearrangement uses TRBV6-5 and TRBJ2-1; 7 bases align to TRBD2. Trimming cost V 7 bases and J 7 bases; bases outside gene matches: 10. Germline V gives CDR1 MNHEY, CDR2 SVGAGI. The CDR3 spans 14 residues. The CDR3 DNA reads TGTGCCAGCAACCGAGGACTAGAATGGAATGAGCAGTTCTTC. This gives the protein CASNRGLEWNEQFF.

This chain links TRBV6-1 with TRBJ1-3; TRBD1 is a possible D gene (5 bases). CDR1 MNHNS and CDR2 SASEGT come from the germline V gene. The CDR3 spans 16 residues. Trimming stripped 2 bases from V and 0 bases from J, with 11 bases between. CDR3: CASSEPGRRSGNTIYF. CDR3 in DNA: TGTGCCAGCAGTGAACCAGGGAGGCGCTCTGGAAACACCATATATTTT.

This clonotype was counted once. CDR3 in DNA: TGTGCCAGCAGAAAGTCGCGGAGCTCCTACAATGAGCAGTTCTTC. It encodes CASRKSRSSYNEQFF. This chain joins TRBV6-5 and TRBJ2-1; D unclear. Per the germline V gene, CDR1 is MNHEY and CDR2 is SVGAGI. The CDR3 consists of 15 residues. V lost 6 bases to trimming and J lost 0 bases, with 12 bases between them.

The chain combines TRBV12-3 or TRBV12-4 with TRBJ1-5, with D maybe TRBD1 (5 bases). The ends were cut back, 6 bases at V and 6 bases at J, with 18 bases in the middle. CDR3 size: 15 residues. Here the CDR3 reads CASSPSIQAGQPQHF. DNA for the CDR3: TGTGCCAGCAGCCCCTCCATACAGGCTGGTCAGCCCCAGCATTTT.

The CDR3 reads CASSPQRDSSYEQYF. The DNA of the CDR3 is TGTGCCAGCTCACCCCAACGGGACTCCTCCTACGAGCAGTACTTC. The V gene is TRBV18, the J gene TRBJ2-7; D is perhaps TRBD2 (6 bases). V lost 3 bases, J lost 0 bases, and 12 bases lay in between. There are 15 residues in the CDR3. Germline V gene lookup returns CDR1 KGHSH and CDR2 LQKENI.

This chain joins TRBV3-1 and TRBJ1-1; 8 nucleotides line up with TRBD1. The CDR3 covers 14 residues. The trim removed 4 bases at V and 4 bases at J, leaving 5 bases unmatched. In germline, CDR1 is LGHDT, CDR2 YNNKEL (reference sequence). CDR3 nucleotide sequence: TGTGCCAGCAGCCGCGGACAGGGACTCACTGAAGCTTTCTTT. Protein product: CASSRGQGLTEAFF.

V usage is TRBV10-3 and J usage is TRBJ2-7; D possibly corresponds to TRBD2 (6 bases). CDR1 is ENHRY and CDR2 is SYGVKD in the germline V gene. The CDR3 loop spans 16 amino acids. Trimming took 0 bases from V and 6 from J, leaving 18 bases between them. CDR3 bases: TGTGCCATCAGTGAGTCGGGGGGAGCGGGCTCCGGCGAGCAGTACTTC. This gives the protein CAISESGGAGSGEQYF.

The chain couples TRBV7-2 to TRBJ2-2; D ambiguous. The CDR3 consists of 12 residues. Germline CDR1 reads SGHTA; CDR2 reads FQGNSA. Trimming took off 4 bases at V and 2 bases at J, with 2 bases between the two ends. CDR3 sequence reads: CASSYNTGELFF. The CDR3 bases are TGTGCCAGCAGCTATAACACCGGGGAGCTGTTTTTT. The whole variable domain, remainder taken from reference TRBV7-2 and TRBJ2-2, is GAGVSQSPSNKVTEKGKDVELRCDPISGHTALYWYRQSLGQGLEFLIYFQGNSAPDKSGLPSDRFSAERTGGSVSTLTIQRTQQEDSAVYLCASSYNTGELFFGEGSRLTVL.

The chain carries TRBV10-3 and TRBJ1-4; 9 nucleotides match TRBD1. This CDR3 region has 13 residues. J lost 4 bases, V lost 6 bases, and 0 bases had no gene match. CDR1 ENHRY and CDR2 SYGVKD come from the germline V gene. This CDR3 is CAIRGQGNEKLFF. In DNA form, the CDR3 reads TGTGCCATCAGGGGACAGGGTAATGAAAAACTGTTTTTT.

This clonotype turned up a few times. J is TRBJ2-2 and V is TRBV5-1, with 7 bases matching TRBD2. Trimming at V came to 1 base and at J to 1 base, leaving 10 bases not matched to a gene. The CDR3 runs to 18 residues. Germline loops: CDR1 SGHRS, CDR2 YFSETQ. The CDR3 DNA is TGCGCCAGCAGCTTGTCGGCGGGAGAAGGAGTGAACACCGGGGAGCTGTTTTTT. Encoded protein: CASSLSAGEGVNTGELFF. The complete variable domain, with remaining parts taken from reference TRBV5-1 and TRBJ2-2, reads KAGVTQTPRYLIKTRGQQVTLSCSPISGHRSVSWYQQTPGQGLQFLFEYFSETQRNKGNFPGRFSGRQFSNSRSEMNVSTLELGDSALYLCASSLSAGEGVNTGELFFGEGSRLTVL.

This clonotype came up many times. This sequence joins TRBV7-2 and TRBJ2-1; a weak D match, TRBD1 (6 bases). Trimming removed 2 bases at V and 3 bases at J, with 17 bases between. CDR1 and CDR2 (germline): SGHTA, FQGNSA. This CDR3 contains 17 residues. CDR3 region: CASSLYLRTEGYNEQFF. The CDR3 DNA follows: TGTGCCAGCAGCTTATATCTCCGGACAGAGGGCTACAATGAGCAGTTCTTC.

There are a few counts of this clonotype. The chain uses TRBV3-1 and TRBJ2-7; 8 nucleotides agree with TRBD1. There are 15 residues in the CDR3. The V and J ends lost 1 base and 6 bases, in that order; junction bases with no gene match: 8. Germline V gene sequence: CDR1 LGHDT, CDR2 YNNKEL (reference sequence). The CDR3 DNA reads as TGTGCCAGCAGCCAAGGGACAGGGAGTAGGGGCGAGCAGTACTTC. Protein product: CASSQGTGSRGEQYF.

J is TRBJ2-7 and V is TRBV10-3; TRBD2 aligns across 9 bases. The germline CDR1 and CDR2 sequences are ENHRY and SYGVKD. Trimming at V came to 8 bases and at J to 1 base, leaving 9 bases not matched to a gene. The CDR3 is 15 residues long. For the CDR3, the DNA is TGTGCCATCCGCCCCGGACTAGCGTCGTCCTACGAGCAGTACTTC. Translating it yields CAIRPGLASSYEQYF.

V is TRBV11-2 and J is TRBJ2-3; no firm D call. The germline V and J ends were trimmed by 0 bases and 6 bases, with 19 bases remaining between them. From germline, CDR1 is SGHAT and CDR2 FQNNGV. This CDR3 comprises 17 residues. The CDR3 is CASSLDLGLLVGDTQYF. The CDR3 DNA follows: TGTGCCAGCAGCTTAGATTTGGGCCTCCTGGTCGGCGATACGCAGTATTTT.

In its sample, this clonotype was seen a few times. The J gene is TRBJ2-4, the V gene TRBV27; D unclear. V lost 3 bases and J lost 4, with 7 bases in between. Germline V gene lookup returns CDR1 MNHEY and CDR2 SMNVEV (reference sequence). The CDR3 spans 13 residues. The DNA for the CDR3 is TGTGCCAGCAGTTTTGGGCAGAAAAACATTCAGTACTTC. It encodes CASSFGQKNIQYF.

This clonotype was counted between two and nine times. The CDR3 region has the DNA TGCGCCAGCAGCTTGGGCCAGCGGGGGCGAGATACGCAGTATTTT. This translates into CASSLGQRGRDTQYF. This sequence joins TRBV5-1 and TRBJ2-3, with 8 bases lining up with TRBD2. Looked up from germline, CDR1 is SGHRS and CDR2 is YFSETQ. V shed 0 bases, J shed 5 bases, and the junction held 5 bases outside the gene matches. This CDR3 is built from 15 residues.

The V and J genes are TRBV7-2 and TRBJ1-6; D unclear. Trimming removed 1 base from V and 8 bases from J, with 12 bases in between. This CDR3 comprises 15 residues. Germline CDR1 is SGHTA and CDR2 is FQGNSA. The CDR3 loop is CASSLVGDRYSPLHF. The DNA for the CDR3 is TGTGCCAGCAGCTTAGTTGGAGACCGGTATTCACCCCTCCACTTT.

The gene calls are TRBV12-3 or TRBV12-4 and TRBJ2-6; unclear D gene. Trimming removed 6 bases at V and 0 bases at J, with 18 bases between. The CDR3 has 18 residues. The CDR3 loop reads CASSVTLLGSSGANVLTF. DNA of the CDR3: TGTGCCAGCAGCGTCACCCTATTGGGAAGCTCTGGGGCCAACGTCCTGACTTTC.

The V and J genes are TRBV20-1 and TRBJ1-5; TRBD1 matches 8 bases. This CDR3 comprises 14 residues. V shed 3 bases and J 11 bases; nucleotides not matched to a gene: 12. From germline, CDR1 is DFQATT and CDR2 SNEGSKA (reference sequence). The DNA of the CDR3 is TGCAGTGCTAGTGACAGGGGCACGGGAAAGGCCCAGCATTTT. Residues: CSASDRGTGKAQHF.

V and J are TRBV7-3 and TRBJ1-1; no clear D gene. CDR1 is SGHTA and CDR2 is FQGTGA in the germline V gene. This CDR3 region has 13 residues. Trimming shortened V by 4 bases and J by 1 base, and 7 bases separated the two germline ends. The CDR3 sequence: CASSSQPNTEAFF. Here the CDR3 DNA reads TGTGCCAGCAGCTCACAGCCGAACACTGAAGCTTTCTTT.